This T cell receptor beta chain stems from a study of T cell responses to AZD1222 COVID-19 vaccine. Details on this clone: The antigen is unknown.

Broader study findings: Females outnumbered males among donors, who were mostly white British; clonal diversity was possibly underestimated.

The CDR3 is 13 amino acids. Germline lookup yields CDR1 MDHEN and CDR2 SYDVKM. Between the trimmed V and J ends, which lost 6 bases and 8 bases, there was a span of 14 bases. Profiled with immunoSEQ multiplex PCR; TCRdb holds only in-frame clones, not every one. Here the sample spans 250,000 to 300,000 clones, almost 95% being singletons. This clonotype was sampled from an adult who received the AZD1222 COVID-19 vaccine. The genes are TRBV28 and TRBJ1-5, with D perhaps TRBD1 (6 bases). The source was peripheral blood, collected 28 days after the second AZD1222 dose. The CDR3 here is CASSPQGFEPQHF. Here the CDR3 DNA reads TGTGCCAGCAGCCCGCAGGGGTTTGAGCCCCAGCATTTT.